The TCR beta chain under discussion was sequenced for a study of monozygotic twins with inflammatory bowel disease. The CDR3 totals 16 residues. Germline CDR1 LGHNT, CDR2 FRNRAP. Researchers used template switching to add UMIs featuring a 6-nucleotide sample barcode. TCRdb reprocessed the 5' RACE reads, keeping one entry per CDR3 protein, no DNA. The repertoire table contains over 35,000 distinct CDR3 sequences. This TCR derives from a human donor with ulcerative colitis or Crohn's disease, or a healthy co-twin of an affected twin (not recorded which). V and J are TRBV12-5 and TRBJ2-5; the TCRdb D gene call, TRBD1, has no DNA to confirm it. The material sequenced was blood. This CDR3 reads CASGFPPWEPHLFQYF.